The T cell receptor (beta chain) under discussion was sequenced for a study of cytomegalovirus exposure and HLA in healthy donors. Whole-study findings and limits: On later analysis, the bulk of CMV-associated TCR beta chains appeared to be HLA-restricted.

PCR used 60 Vbeta primers and 13 Jbeta primers. TCRdb's table, derived via immunoSEQ multiplex PCR, lists solely in-frame clones and lacks some. The data hold 200,000 to 250,000 clones, with 77% observed a single time. About this clone: Its antigen is unknown.

CDR3 length equals 12 residues. V dropped 11 bases and J dropped 3; count of bases not matched to a gene: 6. Looked up from germline, CDR1 is MNHNS and CDR2 is SASEGT. The chain combines TRBV6-1 with TRBJ2-7; 8 positions agree with TRBD2. The source material was PBMCs. This clonotype was sampled from a woman aged 55-69 years in good health and CMV-seropositive. As DNA, the CDR3 is TGTGCCGGAGCGGGGGCAGACTACGAGCAGTACTTC. This codes for CAGAGADYEQYF.